What follows is one TCR beta chain and its context. This sample was taken from a study of blood T cell repertoires in COVID-19. About the research overall: Samples taken during acute and convalescent COVID-19 were collected in the United States, Italy and Spain. PBMCs, B-cell-depleted T cells, or T cells were the source of the cDNA or gDNA that made up the material.

Sequenced by immunoSEQ multiplex PCR; TCRdb stores in-frame clones only, minus some. The sample holds roughly 180,000 clones, around 82% seen once. V shed 6 bases and J shed 5 bases, with 13 bases lying between them. Germline assignment: CDR1 SNHLY and CDR2 FYNNEI. The CDR3 runs 13 residues. The cohort comprised adults aged roughly 18 to 95 years residing in some 24 US areas. Sample: PBMCs or T cells enriched from blood (not recorded which). The rearrangement uses TRBV2 and TRBJ1-1; D perhaps matches TRBD1 (5 bases). The clonotype comes from a man aged 55-75 years who had recovered from COVID-19. The CDR3 reads CASRWQGKTEAFF. The CDR3, as DNA: TGTGCCAGCAGGTGGCAGGGCAAGACTGAAGCTTTCTTT.